This T cell receptor beta chain appears in the sequencing data of a study of PD-1 blockade in classical Hodgkin lymphoma. Overall study results and limits: The drivers behind the repertoire differences, possibly disease activity or prior therapy, remain undefined.

With respect to this clone: The antigen remains unidentified.

Clones were read by immunoSEQ multiplex PCR, and TCRdb kept only the in-frame ones, dropping some. The sample yields around 32,000 clones, about 87% seen once. Noted time point: newly diagnosed, previously untreated cHL patient sample. Purified CD4+ T cells were obtained from thawed PBMCs through magnetic negative selection. Researchers used newly diagnosed, untreated classical Hodgkin lymphoma PBMCs for comparison. This CDR3 contains 14 residues. The germline CDR1 and CDR2 sequences are SGHTA and FQGNSA. The germline V and J ends were trimmed by 5 bases and 9 bases, with 18 bases remaining between them.

This sequence joins TRBV7-2 and TRBJ2-3; TRBD2 is a possible D gene (5 bases). The source of this sequence is a human donor with classical Hodgkin lymphoma. Sequencing was carried out using CD4+ T cells from blood. The CDR3 nucleotides read TGTGCCAGCAGCCCCATCCTTTCCTCGGGGACGCAGTATTTT. It is translated as CASSPILSSGTQYF.